The subject of this entry is one T cell receptor (beta chain). The CDR3 is 12 amino acids. Trimming removed 2 bases at V and 4 bases at J, with 5 bases between. Per germline, CDR1 KGHSH and CDR2 LQKENI. The data derive from a study of T cells in tuberculosis. Sequenced by immunoSEQ multiplex PCR; TCRdb stores in-frame clones only, minus some. Seen here are 85,000 to 100,000 clones, just over 90% observed once, and the top ten hold over 1.5%. After thawing and overnight rest, PBMC were stained with GMM-loaded CD1B tetramer, viability dye and anti-CD3 for sorting. CD1B tetramers were loaded with Rhodococcus equi-derived C32 glucose monomycolate. Tetramer-sorted PBMC had been CD14 monocyte-depleted before freezing.

The receptor's source is an adult woman with latent tuberculosis. The specimen was CD1b-GMM tetramer-negative cells sorted from PBMCs. The V and J genes are TRBV18 and TRBJ1-1; D is undetermined. The CDR3 sequence is CASSPGSTEAFF. The DNA of the CDR3 is TGTGCCAGCTCACCAGGGAGCACTGAAGCTTTCTTT.